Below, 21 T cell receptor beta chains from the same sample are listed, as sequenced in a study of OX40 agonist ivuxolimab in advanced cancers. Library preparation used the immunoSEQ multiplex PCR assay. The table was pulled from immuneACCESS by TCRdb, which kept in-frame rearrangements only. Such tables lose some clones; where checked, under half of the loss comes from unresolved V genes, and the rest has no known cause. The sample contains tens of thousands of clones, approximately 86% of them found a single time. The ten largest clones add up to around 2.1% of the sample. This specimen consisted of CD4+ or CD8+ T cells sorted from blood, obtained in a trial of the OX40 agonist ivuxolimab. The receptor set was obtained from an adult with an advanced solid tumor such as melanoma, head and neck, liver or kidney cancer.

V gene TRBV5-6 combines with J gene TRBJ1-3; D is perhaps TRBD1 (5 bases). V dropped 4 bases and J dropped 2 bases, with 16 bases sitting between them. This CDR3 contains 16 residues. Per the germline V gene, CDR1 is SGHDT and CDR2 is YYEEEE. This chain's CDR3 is CASSKDGANPGNTIYF. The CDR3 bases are TGTGCCAGCAGCAAGGACGGGGCGAACCCTGGAAACACCATATATTTT.

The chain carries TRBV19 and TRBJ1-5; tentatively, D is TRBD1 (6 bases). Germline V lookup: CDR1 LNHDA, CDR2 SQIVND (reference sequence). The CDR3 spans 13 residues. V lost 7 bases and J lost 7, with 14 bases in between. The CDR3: CASMKEGQQPQHF. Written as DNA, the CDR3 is TGTGCCAGTATGAAGGAGGGACAACAGCCCCAGCATTTT. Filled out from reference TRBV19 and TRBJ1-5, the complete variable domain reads DGGITQSPKYLFRKEGQNVTLSCEQNLNHDAMYWYRQDPGQGLRLIYYSQIVNDFQKGDIAEGYSVSREKKESFPLTVTSAQKNPTAFYLCASMKEGQQPQHFGDGTRLSIL.

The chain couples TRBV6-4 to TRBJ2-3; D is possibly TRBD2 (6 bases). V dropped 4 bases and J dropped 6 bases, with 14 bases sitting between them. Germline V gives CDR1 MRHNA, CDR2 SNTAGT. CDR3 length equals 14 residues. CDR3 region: CASSVTSNLDTQYF. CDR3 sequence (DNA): TGTGCCAGCAGTGTTACTAGCAATTTGGATACGCAGTATTTT.

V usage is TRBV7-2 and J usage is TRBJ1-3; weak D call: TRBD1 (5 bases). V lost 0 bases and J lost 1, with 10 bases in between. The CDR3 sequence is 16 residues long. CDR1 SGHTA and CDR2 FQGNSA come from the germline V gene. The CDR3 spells CASSLAGLISGNTIYF. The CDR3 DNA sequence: TGTGCCAGCAGCTTAGCGGGACTGATATCTGGAAACACCATATATTTT.

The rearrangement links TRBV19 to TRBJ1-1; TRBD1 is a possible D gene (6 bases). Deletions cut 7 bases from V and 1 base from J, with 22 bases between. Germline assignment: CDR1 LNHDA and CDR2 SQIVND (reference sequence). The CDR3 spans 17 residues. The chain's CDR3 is CASNNGIGWGPNTEAFF. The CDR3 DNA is TGTGCCAGTAATAATGGAATAGGATGGGGGCCGAACACTGAAGCTTTCTTT.

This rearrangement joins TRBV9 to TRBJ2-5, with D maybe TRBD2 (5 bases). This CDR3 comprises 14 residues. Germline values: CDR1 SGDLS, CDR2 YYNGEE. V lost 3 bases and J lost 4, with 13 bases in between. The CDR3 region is CASSADPGGETQYF. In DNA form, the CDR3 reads TGTGCCAGCAGCGCTGACCCCGGAGGAGAGACCCAGTACTTC.

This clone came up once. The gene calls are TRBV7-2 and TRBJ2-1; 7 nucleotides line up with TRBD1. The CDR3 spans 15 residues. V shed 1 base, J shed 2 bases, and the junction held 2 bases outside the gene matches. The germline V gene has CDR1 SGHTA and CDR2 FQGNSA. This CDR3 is CASSLGQGPYNEQFF. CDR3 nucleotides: TGTGCCAGCAGCTTAGGACAGGGACCCTACAATGAGCAGTTCTTC. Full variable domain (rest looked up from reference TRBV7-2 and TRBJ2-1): GAGVSQSPSNKVTEKGKDVELRCDPISGHTALYWYRQSLGQGLEFLIYFQGNSAPDKSGLPSDRFSAERTGGSVSTLTIQRTQQEDSAVYLCASSLGQGPYNEQFFGPGTRLTVL.

DNA of the CDR3: TGTGCCTGGAGCTCTTGGAGGGCCGCTGAAGCTTTCTTT. Residues: CAWSSWRAAEAFF. V is TRBV30 and J is TRBJ1-1; no clear D gene. V lost 3 bases to trimming and J lost 6 bases, with 14 bases between them. The CDR3 sequence is 13 residues long. CDR1 GTSNPN and CDR2 SVGIG come from the germline V gene (reference sequence).

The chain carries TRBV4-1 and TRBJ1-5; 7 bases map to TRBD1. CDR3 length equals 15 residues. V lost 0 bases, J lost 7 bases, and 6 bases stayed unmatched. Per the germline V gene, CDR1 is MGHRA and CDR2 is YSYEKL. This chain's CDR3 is CASSQDPGGGQPQHF. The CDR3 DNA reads TGCGCCAGCAGCCAAGATCCAGGGGGTGGACAGCCCCAGCATTTT.

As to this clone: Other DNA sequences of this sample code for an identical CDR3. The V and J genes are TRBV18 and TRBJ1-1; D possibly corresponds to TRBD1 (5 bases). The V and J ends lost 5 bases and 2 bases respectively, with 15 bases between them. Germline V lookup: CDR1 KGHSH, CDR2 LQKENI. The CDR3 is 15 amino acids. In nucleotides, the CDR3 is TGTGCCAGCTCAGCCTACTTGACAGCAAACACTGAAGCTTTCTTT. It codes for CASSAYLTANTEAFF.

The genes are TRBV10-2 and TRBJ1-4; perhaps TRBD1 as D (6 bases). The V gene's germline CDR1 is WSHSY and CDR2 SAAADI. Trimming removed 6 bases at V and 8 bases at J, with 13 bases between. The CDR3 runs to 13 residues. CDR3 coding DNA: TGCGCCAGCAGGGTGGCAGGGGAAGAAAAACTGTTTTTT. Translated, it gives CASRVAGEEKLFF.

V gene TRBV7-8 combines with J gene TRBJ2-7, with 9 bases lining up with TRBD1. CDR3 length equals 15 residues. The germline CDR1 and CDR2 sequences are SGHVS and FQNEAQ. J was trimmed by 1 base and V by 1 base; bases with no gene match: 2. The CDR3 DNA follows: TGTGCCAGCAGCTTAGACGACAGGGGGTCCTACGAGCAGTACTTC. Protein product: CASSLDDRGSYEQYF.

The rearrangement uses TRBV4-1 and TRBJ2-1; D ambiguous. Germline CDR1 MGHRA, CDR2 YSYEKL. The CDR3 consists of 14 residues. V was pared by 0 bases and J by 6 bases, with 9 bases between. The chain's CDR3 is CASSQELRTNEQFF. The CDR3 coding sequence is TGCGCCAGCAGCCAAGAGTTGCGGACCAATGAGCAGTTCTTC.

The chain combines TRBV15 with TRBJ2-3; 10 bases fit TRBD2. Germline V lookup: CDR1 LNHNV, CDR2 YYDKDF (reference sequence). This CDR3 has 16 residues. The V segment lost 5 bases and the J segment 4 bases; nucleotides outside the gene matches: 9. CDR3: CATSQGLAGVSDTQYF. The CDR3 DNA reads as TGTGCCACCAGCCAGGGGCTAGCGGGAGTTTCAGATACGCAGTATTTT.

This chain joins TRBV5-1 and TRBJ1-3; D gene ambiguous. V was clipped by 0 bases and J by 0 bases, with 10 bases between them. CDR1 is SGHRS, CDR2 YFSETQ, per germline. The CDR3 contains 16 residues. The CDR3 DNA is TGCGCCAGCAGCTTGGGACACTTTGGCTCTGGAAACACCATATATTTT. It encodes CASSLGHFGSGNTIYF.

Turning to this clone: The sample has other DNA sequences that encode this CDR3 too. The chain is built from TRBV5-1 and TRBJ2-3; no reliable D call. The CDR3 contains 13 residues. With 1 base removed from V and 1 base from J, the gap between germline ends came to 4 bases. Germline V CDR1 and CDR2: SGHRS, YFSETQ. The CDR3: CASSLSGTDTQYF. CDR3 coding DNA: TGCGCCAGCAGCTTGTCAGGCACAGATACGCAGTATTTT.

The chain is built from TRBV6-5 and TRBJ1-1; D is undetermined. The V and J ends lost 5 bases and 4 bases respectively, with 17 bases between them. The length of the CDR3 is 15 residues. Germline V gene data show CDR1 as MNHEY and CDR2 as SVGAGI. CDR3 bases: TGTGCCAGCAGTCGGACGTACGAGGGATCCACTGAAGCTTTCTTT. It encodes CASSRTYEGSTEAFF.

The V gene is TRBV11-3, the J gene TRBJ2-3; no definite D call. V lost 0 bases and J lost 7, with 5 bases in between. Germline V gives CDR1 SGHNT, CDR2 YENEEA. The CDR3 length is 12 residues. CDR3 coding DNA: TGTGCCAGCAGCTTAGACGGATATACGCAGTATTTT. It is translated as CASSLDGYTQYF.

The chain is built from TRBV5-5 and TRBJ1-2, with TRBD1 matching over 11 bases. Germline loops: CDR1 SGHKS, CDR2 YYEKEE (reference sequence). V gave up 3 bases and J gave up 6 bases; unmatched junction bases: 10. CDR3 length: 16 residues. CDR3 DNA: TGTGCCAGCAGCTCCCTTCCAGGACAGGGGGCGCATGGCTACACCTTC. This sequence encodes CASSSLPGQGAHGYTF.

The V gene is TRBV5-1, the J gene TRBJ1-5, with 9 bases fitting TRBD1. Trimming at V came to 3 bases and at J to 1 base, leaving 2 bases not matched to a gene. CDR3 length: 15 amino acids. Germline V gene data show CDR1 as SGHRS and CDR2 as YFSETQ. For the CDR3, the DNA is TGCGCCAGCAGCTGGGGACAGGGCAGCAATCAGCCCCAGCATTTT. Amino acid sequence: CASSWGQGSNQPQHF.

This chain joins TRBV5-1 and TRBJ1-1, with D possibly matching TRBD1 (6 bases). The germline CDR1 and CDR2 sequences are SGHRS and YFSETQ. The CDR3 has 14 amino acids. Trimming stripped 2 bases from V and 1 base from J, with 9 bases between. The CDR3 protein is CASSFLQGNTEAFF. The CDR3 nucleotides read TGCGCCAGCAGCTTTTTACAGGGGAACACTGAAGCTTTCTTT. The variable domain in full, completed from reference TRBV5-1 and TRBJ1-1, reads KAGVTQTPRYLIKTRGQQVTLSCSPISGHRSVSWYQQTPGQGLQFLFEYFSETQRNKGNFPGRFSGRQFSNSRSEMNVSTLELGDSALYLCASSFLQGNTEAFFGQGTRLTVV.